The subject of this entry is one T cell receptor beta chain. Its specificity is not known. This sample is drawn from a study of cytomegalovirus exposure and HLA in healthy donors. Study results and caveats: The authors listed some 160 TCR beta chains as cytomegalovirus-associated.

The repertoire was sequenced with immunoSEQ multiplex PCR; TCRdb's copy has only in-frame clones and lacks some. The table records roughly 150,000 clones, approximately 96% of them present only once. CDR1 is MNHEY, CDR2 SVGAGI, per germline. This CDR3 region has 14 residues. Germline trimming cut 4 bases from V and 4 bases from J; bases unmatched to any gene: 1. Sequencing was done on a sample of PBMCs. The rearrangement uses TRBV6-5 and TRBJ2-2, with 9 bases matching TRBD1. This TCR came from a woman aged 18-30 years in good health and CMV-seronegative. The CDR3 DNA reads as TGTGCCAGCAGTTCGACAGGGGGCACCGGGGAGCTGTTTTTT. Translation gives CASSSTGGTGELFF.